This passage covers 29 T cell receptor beta chains from one sample sequenced in a study of T cell repertoires in cytomegalovirus infection (dated by TCRdb to the late 2010s). The antigens for these receptors are not known. The sample was run on an Illumina HiSeq 1500. TCRdb's own reprocessing of the public reads used fastp at Q25 and MiXCR and kept productive beta chains. Entries are consolidated by CDR3 protein sequence, retaining the most common genes and DNA. The sample records about 140,000 distinct CDR3 sequences, over 25% of which are singletons. 45% to 55% of the sample rests with the top ten. The sample's treatment or condition label, in plain terms: in vitro stimulation with specific CMV peptide epitopes to enrich CMV-specific T cells. This specimen was CD8+ T cells from cultured PBMCs, taken from culture after CMV antigen stimulation. The receptors derive from a human donor in good health (CMV status not recorded). Some clones in this sample may be carry-over from other donors' samples.

V and J are TRBV20-1 and TRBJ2-7; TRBD2 matches 7 bases. The CDR3 contains 14 residues. Germline values: CDR1 DFQATT, CDR2 SNEGSKA (reference sequence). J lost 2 bases, V lost 4 bases, and 8 bases had no gene match. Written as DNA, the CDR3 is TGCAGTGCTACCCACCTAGCGGCCCCCTACGAGCAGTACTTC. Its protein product is CSATHLAAPYEQYF.

The chain joins TRBV19 to TRBJ1-1; D not resolved. Trimming shortened V by 1 base and J by 7 bases, and 10 bases separated the two germline ends. Germline values: CDR1 LNHDA, CDR2 SQIVND (reference sequence). The CDR3 runs 13 residues. The CDR3 DNA is TGTGCCAGTAGTATAGTAACAGCTGGTGAAGCTTTCTTT. It translates to CASSIVTAGEAFF. Together with reference TRBV19 and TRBJ1-1, the CDR3 gives the full variable domain: DGGITQSPKYLFRKEGQNVTLSCEQNLNHDAMYWYRQDPGQGLRLIYYSQIVNDFQKGDIAEGYSVSREKKESFPLTVTSAQKNPTAFYLCASSIVTAGEAFFGQGTRLTVV.

In this sample, this clonotype turned up a few times. V usage is TRBV7-9 and J usage is TRBJ2-7, with TRBD1 matching 7 bases. V lost 3 bases to trimming and J lost 2 bases; unmatched junction nucleotides: 7. The CDR3 is 15 residues long. CDR1 is SEHNR, CDR2 FQNEAQ, per germline (reference sequence). The CDR3 spells CASSLAGTEAYEQYF. The CDR3 DNA follows: TGTGCCAGCAGCTTGGCCGGGACAGAAGCCTACGAGCAGTACTTC.

The gene calls are TRBV18 and TRBJ2-1; either TRBD1 or TRBD2 may fit D (5 bases each). The CDR3 runs to 17 residues. Germline V CDR1 and CDR2: KGHSH, LQKENI. The germline V and J ends were trimmed by 5 bases and 0 bases, with 17 bases remaining between them. This CDR3 reads CASSEGRGNSSYNEQFF. CDR3 nucleotides: TGTGCCAGCTCAGAGGGAAGGGGCAATAGCTCCTACAATGAGCAGTTCTTC.

J is TRBJ2-7 and V is TRBV6-5, with a tentative D call TRBD1 (6 bases). Germline V gives CDR1 MNHEY, CDR2 SVGAGI. V was trimmed by 5 bases and J by 3 bases, leaving 14 bases between them. The length of the CDR3 is 14 residues. CDR3 protein: CASSQGSWSYEQYF. As DNA, the CDR3 is TGTGCCAGCAGTCAGGGGAGTTGGAGCTACGAGCAGTACTTC.

This clonotype was detected a few times. This chain joins TRBV7-3 and TRBJ2-7, with TRBD2 matching 10 bases. Germline trimming cut 6 bases from V and 4 bases from J; bases unmatched to any gene: 9. The CDR3 is 15 residues long. The germline V gene encodes CDR1 SGHTA and CDR2 FQGTGA. CDR3: CASSPSGGTRYEQYF. CDR3 coding DNA: TGTGCCAGCAGTCCTAGCGGGGGCACCCGTTACGAGCAGTACTTC.

At least ten counts were recorded for this clonotype. The chain uses TRBV24-1 and TRBJ1-2, with 9 positions matching TRBD1. The trim removed 4 bases at V and 5 bases at J, leaving 4 bases unmatched. Germline V CDR1 and CDR2: KGHDR, SFDVKD. The CDR3 has 14 amino acids. CDR3 in DNA: TGTGCCACCAGTGACCCGGACAGGGGTTATGGCTACACCTTC. This encodes CATSDPDRGYGYTF.

This sequence joins TRBV7-9 and TRBJ2-7; D possibly uses TRBD1 or TRBD2 (5 bases each). Germline CDR1 and CDR2: SEHNR and FQNEAQ (reference sequence). The germline V and J ends were trimmed by 0 bases and 2 bases, with 8 bases remaining between them. The CDR3 has 14 residues. The CDR3 reads CASSLAGDAYEQYF. The CDR3 DNA sequence: TGTGCCAGCAGCTTAGCGGGGGACGCCTACGAGCAGTACTTC.

This clonotype has more than one count but fewer than ten. V gene TRBV11-2 combines with J gene TRBJ2-3, with 7 bases fitting TRBD1. CDR1 is SGHAT and CDR2 is FQNNGV in the germline V gene. The CDR3 is 14 amino acids. V shed 5 bases, J shed 6 bases, and the junction held 8 bases outside the gene matches. The CDR3 reads CASSISTGTDTQYF. CDR3 sequence (DNA): TGTGCCAGCAGCATTTCGACAGGGACGGATACGCAGTATTTT.

This clonotype turned up a few times. This rearrangement joins TRBV7-9 to TRBJ1-1; D is uncertain. Deletions cut 2 bases from V and 1 base from J, with 11 bases between. Germline CDR1 and CDR2: SEHNR and FQNEAQ (reference sequence). This CDR3 region has 15 residues. The CDR3 here is CASSLQPLGNTEAFF. The CDR3 DNA follows: TGTGCCAGCAGCTTACAACCACTTGGGAACACTGAAGCTTTCTTT.

Ten or more counts support this clonotype. V usage is TRBV7-3 and J usage is TRBJ2-3, with no clear D. The V gene lost 5 bases and the J gene lost 7 bases, with 22 bases spanning the gap. The CDR3 totals 16 residues. Germline V lookup: CDR1 SGHTA, CDR2 FQGTGA. This CDR3 is CASSQQLPLVSNTQYF. The CDR3 DNA reads TGTGCCAGCAGCCAGCAGCTCCCCTTGGTCTCGAATACGCAGTATTTT.

V gene TRBV9 combines with J gene TRBJ2-7; 10 nucleotides line up with TRBD1. The trim removed 0 bases at V and 4 bases at J, leaving 4 bases unmatched. From germline, CDR1 is SGDLS and CDR2 YYNGEE. The CDR3 totals 15 residues. CDR3 nucleotide sequence: TGTGCCAGCAGCGTAGGGGGACAGGGGTCGTACGAGCAGTACTTC. This translates into CASSVGGQGSYEQYF.

V and J are TRBV6-1 and TRBJ2-1; D unclear. Germline CDR1 and CDR2: MNHNS and SASEGT. This CDR3 comprises 13 residues. V was trimmed by 1 base and J by 9 bases, leaving 10 bases between them. The CDR3 coding sequence is TGTGCCAGCAGTGAAGTATGGGTGGGTGAGCAGTTCTTC. This codes for CASSEVWVGEQFF.

This clonotype was picked up many times. The chain joins TRBV7-2 to TRBJ2-2, with a weak D call TRBD2 (5 bases). CDR1 and CDR2 (germline): SGHTA, FQGNSA. CDR3 length: 14 residues. The V end was cut by 3 bases, the J end by 4 bases, with 9 bases between. CDR3 sequence: CASSFTRSTGELFF. The CDR3 nucleotides are TGTGCCAGCAGCTTCACTAGATCCACCGGGGAGCTGTTTTTT.

This clonotype was recorded once. V is TRBV27 and J is TRBJ2-1; D is unresolved. Germline CDR1 MNHEY, CDR2 SMNVEV (reference sequence). V lost 7 bases and J lost 5, with 6 bases in between. CDR3 length: 11 amino acids. The CDR3 sequence is CASKQNNEQFF. The DNA for the CDR3 is TGTGCCAGCAAGCAGAACAATGAGCAGTTCTTC.

This clonotype was seen only a few times. This chain connects TRBV7-6 to TRBJ2-1, with 9 bases lining up with TRBD1. Germline V gene lookup returns CDR1 SGHVS and CDR2 FNYEAQ. The ends lost 6 bases at V and 5 bases at J; junction bases unmatched: 5. This CDR3 spans 14 amino acids. The CDR3 loop reads CASRPGQGDNEQFF. The CDR3 coding sequence is TGTGCCAGCAGACCGGGACAGGGCGACAATGAGCAGTTCTTC.

The chain uses TRBV10-3 and TRBJ1-1; tentatively, D is TRBD1 (6 bases). V shed 0 bases and J shed 11 bases, with 16 bases lying between them. This CDR3 is built from 14 residues. Germline loops: CDR1 ENHRY, CDR2 SYGVKD. The CDR3: CAISESGTLMEAFF. CDR3 coding DNA: TGTGCCATCAGTGAGTCGGGGACACTCATGGAGGCTTTCTTT.

The chain uses TRBV27 and TRBJ2-1; no clear D gene. V shed 2 bases and J shed 10 bases, with 9 bases lying between them. Germline assignment: CDR1 MNHEY and CDR2 SMNVEV (reference sequence). The CDR3 is made up of 12 amino acids. The CDR3 DNA reads TGTGCCAGCAGTTTAGGCTCCGGGGAGCAGTTCTTC. Protein product: CASSLGSGEQFF.

The chain carries TRBV6-5 and TRBJ2-5, with 10 bases lining up with TRBD1. The CDR3 runs to 15 residues. The germline gives CDR1 MNHEY, CDR2 SVGAGI. Trimming took 7 bases from V and 5 from J; bases not matched to a gene: 10. Here the CDR3 reads CASTSGQGVAETQYF. CDR3 coding DNA: TGTGCCAGCACCTCTGGACAGGGGGTCGCGGAGACCCAGTACTTC.

In regard to this clonotype: A clone one base away is much larger, so this may be a read error. V is TRBV24-1 and J is TRBJ2-1, with D perhaps being TRBD1 or TRBD2 (6 bases each). CDR1 is KGHDR and CDR2 is SFDVKD in the germline V gene. The CDR3 spans 16 residues. CDR3 region: CATGGQGSSSYNEQIF. The CDR3 coding sequence is TGTGCCACCGGAGGGCAGGGGAGTAGCTCCTACAATGAGCAGATCTTC.

This clonotype was observed a handful of times. This chain joins TRBV4-2 and TRBJ2-7; 12 nucleotides match TRBD1. V lost 2 bases and J lost 7; bases outside the gene matches: 9. The CDR3 is made up of 16 amino acids. Germline V gene lookup returns CDR1 LGHNA and CDR2 YNFKEQ. CDR3 DNA sequence: TGTGCCAGCAGCCAATCACCGGGACAGGGGGCGGGGGAGCAGTACTTC. Residues: CASSQSPGQGAGEQYF.

This clonotype was counted a single time. The junction departs from germline at one end; a sequencing error may be responsible. CDR3 sequence: CASSLATGTYNEQYF. The CDR3 coding sequence is TGTGCCAGCAGCTTGGCCACCGGGACCTACAATGAGCAGTACTTC. The J gene is TRBJ2-1, the V gene TRBV5-3; possibly TRBD1 or TRBD2 for D (5 bases each). The tail of the sequence fits TRBJ2-7 better, so the J call may be wrong. TRBV5-3 is an ORF, and what it does is uncertain. The CDR3 has 15 amino acids.

A few counts support this clonotype. The chain employs TRBV19 and TRBJ2-3; 7 nucleotides agree with TRBD2. Trimming at V came to 7 bases and at J to 4 bases, leaving 5 bases not matched to a gene. CDR1 LNHDA and CDR2 SQIVND come from the germline V gene (reference sequence). The CDR3 length is 13 residues. CDR3 sequence (DNA): TGTGCCAGTAATAATGCGGGGGCAGATACGCAGTATTTT. Its protein product is CASNNAGADTQYF.

This clonotype came up a few times. The chain joins TRBV20-1 to TRBJ1-1, with D unresolved. The CDR3 has 11 residues. Germline V gene data show CDR1 as DFQATT and CDR2 as SNEGSKA (reference sequence). CDR3 DNA sequence: TGCACTCCGCTAGGGCAGACTGAAGCTTTCTTT. Translating it yields CTPLGQTEAFF.

Ten or more counts support this clonotype. For the CDR3, the DNA is TGTGCCAGCAGTTGGGATGAAGGGGCGTTTGGCTACACCTTC. Its translation: CASSWDEGAFGYTF. The rearrangement uses TRBV7-9 and TRBJ1-2, with a tentative D call TRBD1 (5 bases). The CDR3 is 14 amino acids. Germline loops: CDR1 SEHNR, CDR2 FQNEAQ (reference sequence). The V and J ends lost 6 bases and 7 bases respectively, with 18 bases between them.

The rearrangement links TRBV11-2 to TRBJ2-5; D not resolved. In germline, CDR1 is SGHAT, CDR2 FQNNGV. The CDR3 consists of 14 residues. V lost 1 base and J 1 base, leaving 7 bases between the germline ends. Here the CDR3 DNA reads TGTGCCAGCAGCTTAGGGGCCATCCAAGAGACCCAGTACTTC. This gives the protein CASSLGAIQETQYF. Using reference TRBV11-2 and TRBJ2-5 for the parts outside the CDR3, the full variable domain is EAGVAQSPRYKIIEKRQSVAFWCNPISGHATLYWYQQILGQGPKLLIQFQNNGVVDDSQLPKDRFSAERLKGVDSTLKIQPAKLEDSAVYLCASSLGAIQETQYFGPGTRLLVL.

This clonotype was seen only a few times. The rearrangement links TRBV27 to TRBJ1-2; no definite D call. CDR1 and CDR2 (germline): MNHEY, SMNVEV (reference sequence). CDR3 size: 12 residues. V lost 3 bases to trimming and J lost 8 bases, with 10 bases between them. The CDR3 protein is CASSLDRRGYTF. The CDR3 nucleotides read TGTGCCAGCAGTTTGGACCGCCGGGGCTACACCTTC.

This clonotype showed up many times. The chain links TRBV19 to TRBJ1-5; D is unresolved. Germline loops: CDR1 LNHDA, CDR2 SQIVND (reference sequence). The CDR3 extends over 12 amino acids. The V gene lost 8 bases and the J gene lost 10 bases, with 15 bases spanning the gap. The CDR3 is CASQGGDGPQHF. The DNA for the CDR3 is TGTGCCAGTCAAGGCGGGGATGGCCCCCAGCATTTT.

This rearrangement joins TRBV7-9 to TRBJ2-5; the match to TRBD2 covers 7 bases. From germline, CDR1 is SEHNR and CDR2 FQNEAQ (reference sequence). The V segment lost 5 bases and the J segment 5 bases; nucleotides outside the gene matches: 8. CDR3 length equals 14 residues. In DNA form, the CDR3 reads TGTGCCAGCAGCCCCGGAGCGGGGAAGGAGACCCAGTACTTC. Translating it yields CASSPGAGKETQYF.